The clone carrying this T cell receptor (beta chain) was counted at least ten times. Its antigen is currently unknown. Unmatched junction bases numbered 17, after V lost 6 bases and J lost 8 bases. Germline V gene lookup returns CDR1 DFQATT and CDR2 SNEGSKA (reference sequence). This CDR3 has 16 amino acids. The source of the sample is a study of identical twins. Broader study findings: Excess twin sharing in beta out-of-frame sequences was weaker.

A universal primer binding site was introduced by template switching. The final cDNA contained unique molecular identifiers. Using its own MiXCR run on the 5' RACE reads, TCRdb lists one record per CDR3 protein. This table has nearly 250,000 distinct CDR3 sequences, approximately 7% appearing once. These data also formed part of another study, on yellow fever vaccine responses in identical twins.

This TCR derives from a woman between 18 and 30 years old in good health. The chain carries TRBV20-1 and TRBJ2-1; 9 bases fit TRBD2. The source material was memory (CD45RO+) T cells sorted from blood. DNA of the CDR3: TGCAGTGCCGCGAGGACTAGCGTTGCTGGTTCGGATGAGCAGTTCTTC. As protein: CSAARTSVAGSDEQFF.